This entry features one TCR beta chain sequence. The CDR3 runs to 14 residues. CDR1 and CDR2 (germline): SGHTA, FQGNSA. Trimming took off 0 bases at V and 1 base at J, with 6 bases between the two ends. This record comes from a study of blood T cell repertoires in COVID-19. Looking at the study overall: The analysed material was cDNA or gDNA that came from T cells, B-cell-depleted T cells, or PBMCs.

As handled by the study authors: Amplified reference gene primers provided the basis for estimating nucleated cell counts. Measured with immunoSEQ multiplex PCR; TCRdb has only the in-frame clones, and not every one. The V and J calls and clone size come from that table; D and trimming were worked out from the DNA. The sample records about 170,000 clones, approximately 90% being singletons. Source material: peripheral blood. The chain is built from TRBV7-2 and TRBJ1-1; D is uncertain. The receptor was isolated from a man in his forties or fifties who had recovered from COVID-19. This chain's CDR3 is CASSLAVQNTEAFF. For the CDR3, the DNA is TGTGCCAGCAGCTTAGCTGTTCAGAACACTGAAGCTTTCTTT.